These T cell receptor beta chains were read from a single sample in a study of cytomegalovirus exposure and HLA in healthy donors. Sequencing was performed with immunoSEQ multiplex PCR; in TCRdb, only in-frame clones are kept and a portion is missing. The sample records some 340,000 clones, roughly 87% being singletons. The sequenced material came from PBMCs. The receptor source for this set is a woman aged 30 to 39 in good health and CMV-seropositive. CDR3s include the opening cysteine and the closing phenylalanine or tryptophan. D genes are given only for firm matches. Some rows mark clone size as missing; the rest say once, few, many or name a class of expanded clone.

cdr3_nt: TGTGCCAGCAGCCCCCCGGGGGCAGGGGGCGGCTACGAGCAGTACTTC
cdr3_aa: CASSPPGAGGGYEQYF
j_call: TRBJ2-7
v_call: TRBV7-2
d_call: TRBD1
clone_size: -

cdr3_nt: TGCGCCAGCAGCCTCAGTCCACAGGGCCAAGAGACCCAGTACTTC
cdr3_aa: CASSLSPQGQETQYF
j_call: TRBJ2-5
v_call: TRBV4-3
d_call: -
clone_size: -

cdr3_nt: TGTGCCAGCAGCTTACTGTCCGGGACAGGCTCCTACGAGCAGTACTTC
cdr3_aa: CASSLLSGTGSYEQYF
j_call: TRBJ2-7
v_call: TRBV7-8
d_call: TRBD1
clone_size: -

cdr3_nt: TGTGCCAGCCGCCAGGGGGCCTTGGCCTACGAGCAGTACTTC
cdr3_aa: CASRQGALAYEQYF
j_call: TRBJ2-7
v_call: TRBV6-6
d_call: TRBD1
clone_size: -

cdr3_nt: TGTGCCAGCAGTTCCCCTCCGAGGACTGTAGAGCAGTACTTC
cdr3_aa: CASSSPPRTVEQYF
j_call: TRBJ2-7
v_call: TRBV27
d_call: -
clone_size: -

cdr3_nt: TGTGCCAGCAGCAACATGTACGAGCAGTACTTC
cdr3_aa: CASSNMYEQYF
j_call: TRBJ2-7
v_call: TRBV27
d_call: -
clone_size: few

cdr3_nt: TGTGCCAGCAGCACCGGGACAGGGGATGAGCAGTTCTTC
cdr3_aa: CASSTGTGDEQFF
j_call: TRBJ2-1
v_call: TRBV7-2
d_call: TRBD1
clone_size: -

cdr3_nt: TGTGCCAGCAGCCGGGACACTTCTAATGAAAAACTGTTTTTT
cdr3_aa: CASSRDTSNEKLFF
j_call: TRBJ1-4
v_call: TRBV7-2
d_call: -
clone_size: -

cdr3_nt: TGTGCCAGCAGTTTATTGACCGGGGAGCTGTTTTTT
cdr3_aa: CASSLLTGELFF
j_call: TRBJ2-2
v_call: TRBV27
d_call: -
clone_size: -

cdr3_nt: TGTGCCAGCAGCTCCCACGGAAACTCTGGAAACACCATATATTTT
cdr3_aa: CASSSHGNSGNTIYF
j_call: TRBJ1-3
v_call: TRBV7-2
d_call: -
clone_size: -

cdr3_nt: TGTGCCAGCAGTCCTTCAGGGGGCTCTAACTATGGCTACACCTTC
cdr3_aa: CASSPSGGSNYGYTF
j_call: TRBJ1-2
v_call: TRBV6-5
d_call: TRBD1
clone_size: once

cdr3_nt: TGCGCCAGCAGCTTAGACGACGGGACGTCTACCTACGAGCAGTACTTC
cdr3_aa: CASSLDDGTSTYEQYF
j_call: TRBJ2-7
v_call: TRBV5-1
d_call: -
clone_size: once

cdr3_nt: TGTGCCAGCAGCTTAGGTAGCAGGCCAATTGGGAATAACTATGGCTACACCTTC
cdr3_aa: CASSLGSRPIGNNYGYTF
j_call: TRBJ1-2
v_call: TRBV13
d_call: -
clone_size: -

cdr3_nt: TGCGCCAGCAGCCAAGAGAGAGTGGAGACCCAGTACTTC
cdr3_aa: CASSQERVETQYF
j_call: TRBJ2-5
v_call: TRBV4-3
d_call: -
clone_size: -

cdr3_nt: TGCGCCAGCAGCCAAGGAGGAGGACGGGATCATTCCGGGGAGCTGTTTTTT
cdr3_aa: CASSQGGGRDHSGELFF
j_call: TRBJ2-2
v_call: TRBV4-1
d_call: -
clone_size: once

cdr3_nt: TGCGCCAGCAGCCAAGTTGGGGGTCGGGAGACCCAGTACTTC
cdr3_aa: CASSQVGGRETQYF
j_call: TRBJ2-5
v_call: TRBV4-1
d_call: -
clone_size: -

cdr3_nt: TGTGCCAGCAGTTTGAGCGTCCTAGCGGGAGTAACATCCACAGATACGCAGTATTTT
cdr3_aa: CASSLSVLAGVTSTDTQYF
j_call: TRBJ2-3
v_call: TRBV27
d_call: TRBD2
clone_size: once

cdr3_nt: TGCGCCAGCAGCCATGAGGACAGGGGAAGTGAAAAACTGTTTTTT
cdr3_aa: CASSHEDRGSEKLFF
j_call: TRBJ1-4
v_call: TRBV4-1
d_call: TRBD1
clone_size: few

cdr3_nt: TGTGCCAGCAGCTTGAGTTGGGCGGCCTGGGACGAGCAGTACTTC
cdr3_aa: CASSLSWAAWDEQYF
j_call: TRBJ2-7
v_call: TRBV5-6
d_call: -
clone_size: -

cdr3_nt: TGTGCCACCAGCAGAGGTTCTGAAGCTTTCTTT
cdr3_aa: CATSRGSEAFF
j_call: TRBJ1-1
v_call: TRBV15
d_call: -
clone_size: -

cdr3_nt: TGTGCCTGGCAGACAGGCTCAGGGCCCTACAATGAGCAGTTCTTC
cdr3_aa: CAWQTGSGPYNEQFF
j_call: TRBJ2-1
v_call: TRBV30
d_call: -
clone_size: -

cdr3_nt: TGTGCCAGCAGCTTAGCGTGGAGGGACCGCACCGGGGAGCTGTTTTTT
cdr3_aa: CASSLAWRDRTGELFF
j_call: TRBJ2-2
v_call: TRBV7-9
d_call: -
clone_size: -

cdr3_nt: TGTGCCAGCAGCCCAATGGGACAGGCGCCTTTCCAAGAGACCCAGTACTTC
cdr3_aa: CASSPMGQAPFQETQYF
j_call: TRBJ2-5
v_call: TRBV13
d_call: TRBD1
clone_size: -

cdr3_nt: TGTGCCATCAGTGGGACTAGCGGGGGGTACGAGCAGTACTTC
cdr3_aa: CAISGTSGGYEQYF
j_call: TRBJ2-7
v_call: TRBV10-3
d_call: TRBD2
clone_size: -

cdr3_nt: TGTGCCAGCAGCCAATGGGTTGTCGCCGGGGAGCTGTTTTTT
cdr3_aa: CASSQWVVAGELFF
j_call: TRBJ2-2
v_call: TRBV14
d_call: -
clone_size: -

cdr3_nt: TGTGCCAGCAGTATCAGGGGGAGCTATGGCTACACCTTC
cdr3_aa: CASSIRGSYGYTF
j_call: TRBJ1-2
v_call: TRBV27
d_call: TRBD1
clone_size: many

cdr3_nt: TGTGCCAGCACCTCACCCGCCAATGAGCAGTTCTTC
cdr3_aa: CASTSPANEQFF
j_call: TRBJ2-1
v_call: TRBV2
d_call: -
clone_size: -

cdr3_nt: TGTGCCAGCAGCGTAGCGGGGACTACCCCCGAGCAGTACTTC
cdr3_aa: CASSVAGTTPEQYF
j_call: TRBJ2-7
v_call: TRBV9
d_call: TRBD2
clone_size: -

cdr3_nt: TGTGCCAGCCGGGACAGGCATAAACCCCTCCACTTT
cdr3_aa: CASRDRHKPLHF
j_call: TRBJ1-6
v_call: TRBV28
d_call: TRBD1
clone_size: -

cdr3_nt: TGTGCCAGCAGCCACGGACAGATAAAGTACGAGCAGTACTTC
cdr3_aa: CASSHGQIKYEQYF
j_call: TRBJ2-7
v_call: TRBV14
d_call: -
clone_size: -

cdr3_nt: TGCAGCGTTGTATTCTCGGACAAAGTCACAGATACGCAGTATTTT
cdr3_aa: CSVVFSDKVTDTQYF
j_call: TRBJ2-3
v_call: TRBV29-1
d_call: -
clone_size: -

cdr3_nt: TGTGCCAGCAGGCGACAGGGGGTCGGAAACACCATATATTTT
cdr3_aa: CASRRQGVGNTIYF
j_call: TRBJ1-3
v_call: TRBV28
d_call: TRBD1
clone_size: -

cdr3_nt: TGCGCCAGCAGCCAAGCCGGTAGCGGGCGTTACAATGAGCAGTTCTTC
cdr3_aa: CASSQAGSGRYNEQFF
j_call: TRBJ2-1
v_call: TRBV4-3
d_call: TRBD2
clone_size: -

cdr3_nt: TGTGCCAGCAGCTCCGACAGGGGGCGGGTTGGCTACACCTTC
cdr3_aa: CASSSDRGRVGYTF
j_call: TRBJ1-2
v_call: TRBV28
d_call: TRBD1
clone_size: -

cdr3_nt: TGTGCCAGCAGTGAGTTGGGGGTGACGTGGCAGTACTTC
cdr3_aa: CASSELGVTWQYF
j_call: TRBJ2-7
v_call: TRBV25-1
d_call: -
clone_size: once

cdr3_nt: TGTGCCAGCAGTGAAGGAGGAAGCAATCAGCCCCAGCATTTT
cdr3_aa: CASSEGGSNQPQHF
j_call: TRBJ1-5
v_call: TRBV2
d_call: -
clone_size: few

cdr3_nt: TGTGCCTGGACCGCCCATATCACAGATACGCAGTATTTT
cdr3_aa: CAWTAHITDTQYF
j_call: TRBJ2-3
v_call: TRBV30
d_call: -
clone_size: -

cdr3_nt: TGCGCCAGCAGCTTGGTTCCGGCAGGGATGTCAGATACGCAGTATTTT
cdr3_aa: CASSLVPAGMSDTQYF
j_call: TRBJ2-3
v_call: TRBV5-1
d_call: -
clone_size: -

cdr3_nt: TGTGCCAGCAGTGAACCGGGACAGATCTATGGCTACACCTTC
cdr3_aa: CASSEPGQIYGYTF
j_call: TRBJ1-2
v_call: TRBV6-1
d_call: TRBD1
clone_size: few

cdr3_nt: TGTGCCAGCAGCTTAACCCCTGGGGTCATGTCCGCCGGGGAGCTGTTTTTT
cdr3_aa: CASSLTPGVMSAGELFF
j_call: TRBJ2-2
v_call: TRBV7-3
d_call: -
clone_size: -

cdr3_nt: TGTGCCAGCCGGTCTGGGGCCACCGACACTGAAGCTTTCTTT
cdr3_aa: CASRSGATDTEAFF
j_call: TRBJ1-1
v_call: TRBV25-1
d_call: -
clone_size: -

cdr3_nt: TGTGCCAGCAGTGGCCACAGGGGGAGGGCAGAGACCCAGTACTTC
cdr3_aa: CASSGHRGRAETQYF
j_call: TRBJ2-5
v_call: TRBV27
d_call: -
clone_size: -

cdr3_nt: TGTGCCAGCTCACCACAAGGGGGCAGGGAAAAACTGTTTTTT
cdr3_aa: CASSPQGGREKLFF
j_call: TRBJ1-4
v_call: TRBV18
d_call: TRBD1
clone_size: -

cdr3_nt: TGTGCCAGCAGTTTAAGGGGAGGACAGCTTGAGACCCAGTACTTC
cdr3_aa: CASSLRGGQLETQYF
j_call: TRBJ2-5
v_call: TRBV27
d_call: -
clone_size: -